The next 18 T cell receptor beta chains were all read from a single sample in a study of T-cell memory formation after mild COVID-19. TCRdb ran MiXCR on the 5' RACE reads and lists one entry per CDR3 protein. Of fewer than 500,000 distinct CDR3 sequences in the sample, around a quarter were seen once. Material: PBMCs or a T cell subset sorted from them (not recorded which). The source is an adult woman who had mild COVID-19 (a few samples of this study predate the infection). Cell type and time point are not known.

This clonotype was seen a few times. The gene calls are TRBV24-1 and TRBJ1-2, with 7 bases fitting TRBD1. This CDR3 is built from 15 residues. Germline V gene lookup returns CDR1 KGHDR and CDR2 SFDVKD. V was pared by 4 bases and J by 3 bases, with 7 bases of the junction left unmatched. CDR3 in DNA: TGTGCCACCAGTGACCCCAGACAGGGCGACTATGGCTACACCTTC. Protein product: CATSDPRQGDYGYTF.

The sample holds a few counts of this clonotype. V and J are TRBV29-1 and TRBJ2-1, with a possible D match to TRBD2 (5 bases). V was trimmed by 3 bases and J by 7 bases, leaving 10 bases between them. Germline-derived CDR1 and CDR2 are SQVTM and ANQGSEA. The CDR3 sequence is 12 residues long. The CDR3 DNA follows: TGCAGCGTTGACCCGGGGAGAAATGAGCAGTTCTTC. This gives the protein CSVDPGRNEQFF.

The DNA of the CDR3 is TGTGCCAGCACCCTGACTGGGGGTAGAGGCGAGCAGTACTTC. Translating gives CASTLTGGRGEQYF. The chain recombines TRBV12-3 or TRBV12-4 with TRBJ2-7, with D tentatively TRBD1 or TRBD2 (5 bases each). CDR3 length equals 14 residues. Trimming left V 7 bases short and J 6 bases short, with 19 bases between.

This clonotype was counted only a few times. The gene calls are TRBV3-1 and TRBJ2-7, with no clear D. V shed 1 base and J shed 0 bases, with 10 bases lying between them. Germline V gives CDR1 LGHDT, CDR2 YNNKEL (reference sequence). This CDR3 is 15 amino acids long. The CDR3 spells CASSQVWQSSYEQYF. CDR3 nucleotides: TGTGCCAGCAGCCAAGTATGGCAAAGCTCCTACGAGCAGTACTTC.

In nucleotides, the CDR3 is TGTGCCAGCAGCTTCACCAGTGACCAGCCCCAGCATTTT. Protein sequence: CASSFTSDQPQHF. This rearrangement joins TRBV7-9 to TRBJ1-5, with D uncertain. CDR1 is SEHNR and CDR2 is FQNEAQ in the germline V gene (reference sequence). Trimming removed 3 bases from V and 7 bases from J, with 10 bases in between. The CDR3 length is 13 residues.

This CDR3 reads CASSQGTGFVNTEAFF. CDR3 coding DNA: TGTGCCAGCAGCCAAGGGACAGGCTTCGTGAACACTGAAGCTTTCTTT. This chain uses TRBV7-9 with TRBJ1-1, with TRBD1 identical over 8 bases. The CDR3 runs to 16 residues. The V gene end was trimmed by 5 bases and the J gene end by 0 bases; junction bases not matched to a gene: 8. CDR1 is SEHNR, CDR2 FQNEAQ, per germline (reference sequence). The complete variable domain, with remaining parts taken from reference TRBV7-9 and TRBJ1-1, reads DTGVSQNPRHKITKRGQNVTFRCDPISEHNRLYWYRQTLGQGPEFLTYFQNEAQLEKSRLLSDRFSAERPKGSFSTLEIQRTEQGDSAMYLCASSQGTGFVNTEAFFGQGTRLTVV.

This clonotype was counted a few times. The CDR3 sequence is CASSLGGGGIETQYF. The CDR3 DNA is TGTGCCAGCAGCTTAGGTGGCGGGGGAATAGAGACCCAGTACTTC. The J gene is TRBJ2-5, the V gene TRBV7-8; 7 nucleotides line up with TRBD2. The CDR3 contains 15 residues. V shed 1 base, J shed 4 bases, and the junction held 6 bases outside the gene matches. CDR1 is SGHVS, CDR2 FQNEAQ, per germline.

The rearrangement joins TRBV4-1 to TRBJ2-3, with 8 positions matching TRBD2. The length of the CDR3 is 17 residues. From germline, CDR1 is MGHRA and CDR2 YSYEKL. Trimming at V came to 0 bases and at J to 2 bases, leaving 7 bases not matched to a gene. The CDR3 DNA reads as TGCGCCAGCAGCCAAGATCGAACTAGCGGACTCACAGATACGCAGTATTTT. Residues: CASSQDRTSGLTDTQYF.

This clonotype was observed many times. Germline and junction disagree at one end, which may indicate a read error. The chain links TRBV10-3 to TRBJ2-4; 7 bases are a match to TRBD2. CDR1 ENHRY and CDR2 SYGVKD come from the germline V gene. This CDR3 contains 13 residues. CDR3 DNA: TGTGCCATCAGTGAGTCGGAGGGACTACGAGTTCACTTC. As protein: CAISESEGLRVHF.

The chain carries TRBV7-9 and TRBJ2-1, with TRBD1 matching over 12 bases. Per germline, CDR1 SEHNR and CDR2 FQNEAQ (reference sequence). Trimming at V came to 3 bases and at J to 5 bases, leaving 2 bases not matched to a gene. The CDR3 sequence is 15 residues long. The CDR3 sequence is CASSLGQGADNEQFF. CDR3 DNA: TGTGCCAGCAGCTTGGGACAGGGGGCTGACAATGAGCAGTTCTTC.

This clonotype was detected a few times. The chain combines TRBV4-3 with TRBJ2-1; weak D call: TRBD1 (7 bases). V lost 1 base, J lost 10 bases, and 14 bases lay in between. This CDR3 comprises 14 residues. CDR1 and CDR2 (germline): LGHNA, YSLEER. The CDR3, as DNA: TGCGCCAGCAGCCAAGTAGGAGGGGGCGGAGAGCAGTTCTTC. Encoded protein: CASSQVGGGGEQFF.

The chain joins TRBV18 to TRBJ1-5; 9 bases map to TRBD1. Trimming cost V 6 bases and J 3 bases; bases outside gene matches: 9. The CDR3 length is 16 residues. Germline CDR1 KGHSH, CDR2 LQKENI. CDR3 bases: TGTGCCAGCTCTCACAGGGGGCGGGAATCCAATCAGCCCCAGCATTTT. Its translation: CASSHRGRESNQPQHF.

This clonotype was recorded many times. The chain joins TRBV30 to TRBJ1-1; 9 nucleotides agree with TRBD1. The V segment lost 2 bases and the J segment 4 bases; nucleotides outside the gene matches: 5. CDR3 size: 14 residues. The V gene's germline CDR1 is GTSNPN and CDR2 SVGIG (reference sequence). Here the CDR3 reads CAWSKDRGITEAFF. DNA for the CDR3: TGTGCCTGGAGTAAGGACAGGGGTATCACTGAAGCTTTCTTT.

This clonotype was counted at least ten times. The chain carries TRBV11-2 and TRBJ2-7; D possibly uses TRBD1 or TRBD2 (5 bases each). Trimming cost V 5 bases and J 7 bases, with 21 bases left between them. The CDR3 totals 15 residues. The germline gives CDR1 SGHAT, CDR2 FQNNGV. CDR3 nucleotide sequence: TGTGCCAGCAGCCCTCCGGGACGGTTTCGGAAGGAGCAGTACTTC. This encodes CASSPPGRFRKEQYF.

The chain joins TRBV7-2 to TRBJ2-7; 9 bases are a match to TRBD2. CDR3 length equals 16 residues. The V gene's germline CDR1 is SGHTA and CDR2 FQGNSA. V dropped 2 bases and J dropped 3; count of bases not matched to a gene: 8. In DNA form, the CDR3 reads TGTGCCAGCAGCTTAATAGCGGGAGCGCGACACTACGAGCAGTACTTC. This translates into CASSLIAGARHYEQYF.

V usage is TRBV5-1 and J usage is TRBJ1-2; D is uncertain. Trimming shortened V by 0 bases and J by 6 bases, and 9 bases separated the two germline ends. CDR1 is SGHRS and CDR2 is YFSETQ in the germline V gene. The CDR3 length is 13 residues. The CDR3 sequence: CASSLVVGDGYTF. For the CDR3, the DNA is TGCGCCAGCAGCTTGGTGGTTGGGGATGGCTACACCTTC. The whole variable domain, remainder taken from reference TRBV5-1 and TRBJ1-2, is KAGVTQTPRYLIKTRGQQVTLSCSPISGHRSVSWYQQTPGQGLQFLFEYFSETQRNKGNFPGRFSGRQFSNSRSEMNVSTLELGDSALYLCASSLVVGDGYTFGSGTRLTVV.

This clonotype was seen a handful of times. J is TRBJ2-1 and V is TRBV24-1, with 16 bases identical to TRBD2. Germline-derived CDR1 and CDR2 are KGHDR and SFDVKD. This CDR3 contains 15 residues. V lost 6 bases to trimming and J lost 13 bases; unmatched junction nucleotides: 8. Here the CDR3 reads CATSPGTSGRVAQFF. The CDR3 DNA reads TGTGCCACCAGTCCCGGGACTAGCGGGAGGGTGGCACAGTTCTTC.

This clonotype was seen at least ten times. The V and J genes are TRBV29-1 and TRBJ2-1; TRBD2 aligns across 10 bases. CDR1 and CDR2 from the germline V gene are SQVTM and ANQGSEA. After removal of 0 bases from V and 8 bases from J, the junction contained 13 bases not matched to a gene. CDR3 length: 17 residues. CDR3 sequence reads: CSVEDDRSGGARDEQFF. In DNA form, the CDR3 reads TGCAGCGTTGAAGATGACCGGAGCGGGGGGGCCCGGGATGAGCAGTTCTTC.